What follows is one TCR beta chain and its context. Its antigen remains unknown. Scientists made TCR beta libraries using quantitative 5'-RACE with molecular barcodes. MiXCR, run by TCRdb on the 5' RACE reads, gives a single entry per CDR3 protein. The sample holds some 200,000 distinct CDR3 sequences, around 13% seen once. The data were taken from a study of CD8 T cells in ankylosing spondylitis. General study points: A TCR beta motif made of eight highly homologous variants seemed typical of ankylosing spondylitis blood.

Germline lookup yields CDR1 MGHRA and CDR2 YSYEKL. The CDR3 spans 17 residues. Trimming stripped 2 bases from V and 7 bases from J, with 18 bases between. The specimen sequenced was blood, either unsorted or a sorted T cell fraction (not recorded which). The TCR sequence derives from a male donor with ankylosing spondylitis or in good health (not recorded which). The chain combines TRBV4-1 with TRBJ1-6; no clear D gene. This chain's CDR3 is CASSQSTENGRNSPLHF. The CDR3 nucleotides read TGCGCCAGCAGCCAATCTACAGAAAACGGTCGAAATTCACCCCTCCACTTT.